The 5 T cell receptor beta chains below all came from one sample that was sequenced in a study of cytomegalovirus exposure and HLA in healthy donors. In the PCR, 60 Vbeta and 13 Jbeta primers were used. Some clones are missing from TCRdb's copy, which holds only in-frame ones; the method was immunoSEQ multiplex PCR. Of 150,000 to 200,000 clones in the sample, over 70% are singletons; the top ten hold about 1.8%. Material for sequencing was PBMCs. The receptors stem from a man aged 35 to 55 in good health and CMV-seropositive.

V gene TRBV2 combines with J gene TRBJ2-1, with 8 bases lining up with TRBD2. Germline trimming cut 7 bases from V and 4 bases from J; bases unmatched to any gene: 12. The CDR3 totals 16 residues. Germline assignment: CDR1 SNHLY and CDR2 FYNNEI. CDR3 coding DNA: TGTGCCAGCAAGGGGATTAGCGGGAATCGATACAATGAGCAGTTCTTC. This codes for CASKGISGNRYNEQFF. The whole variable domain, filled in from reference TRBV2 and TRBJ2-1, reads EPEVTQTPSHQVTQMGQEVILRCVPISNHLYFYWYRQILGQKVEFLVSFYNNEISEKSEIFDDQFSVERPDGSNFTLKIRSTKLEDSAMYFCASKGISGNRYNEQFFGPGTRLTVL.

DNA for the CDR3: TGTGCCAGCAGCCCAGGGGCAGGGGGGAGCAATCAGCCCCAGCATTTT. Its protein is CASSPGAGGSNQPQHF. This chain joins TRBV9 and TRBJ1-5; 7 bases align to TRBD1. The germline gives CDR1 SGDLS, CDR2 YYNGEE. V shed 4 bases, J shed 1 base, and the junction held 8 bases outside the gene matches. This CDR3 comprises 16 residues.

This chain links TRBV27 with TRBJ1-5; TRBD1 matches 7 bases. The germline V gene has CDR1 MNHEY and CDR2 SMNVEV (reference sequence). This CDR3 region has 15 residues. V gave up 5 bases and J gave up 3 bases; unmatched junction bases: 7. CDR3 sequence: CASSPSGQSNQPQHF. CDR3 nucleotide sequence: TGTGCCAGCAGTCCTTCGGGACAGTCCAATCAGCCCCAGCATTTT.

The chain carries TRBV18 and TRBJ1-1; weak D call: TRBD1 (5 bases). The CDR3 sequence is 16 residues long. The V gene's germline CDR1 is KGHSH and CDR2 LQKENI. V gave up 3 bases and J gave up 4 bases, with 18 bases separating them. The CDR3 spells CASSPEVVGGGTEAFF. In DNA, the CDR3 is TGTGCCAGCTCACCGGAGGTCGTGGGGGGGGGCACTGAAGCTTTCTTT.

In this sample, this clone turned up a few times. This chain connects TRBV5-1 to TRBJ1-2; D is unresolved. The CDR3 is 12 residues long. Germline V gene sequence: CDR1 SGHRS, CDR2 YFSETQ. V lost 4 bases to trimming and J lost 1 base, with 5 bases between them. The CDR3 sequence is CASSALNYGYTF. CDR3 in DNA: TGCGCCAGCAGCGCGCTTAACTATGGCTACACCTTC.